This is a list of T cell receptor beta chains from one sample in a study of T cell responses to AZD1222 COVID-19 vaccine. Libraries were prepared by immunoSEQ multiplex PCR; TCRdb keeps only in-frame clonotypes and omits some of them. The sample yields 150,000 to 200,000 clones, 85% to 95% seen once. The sequenced sample was peripheral blood, obtained on day 0 of AZD1222 vaccination. The receptors come from an adult in good health. CDR3s include the opening cysteine and the closing phenylalanine or tryptophan. The D gene is left open where the match is weak. Rows give clone size only sometimes, using once, few, many, or a class for an expanded clone.

J gene: TRBJ1-1; D gene: NA; V gene: TRBV6-5; clone size: NA; CDR3 protein: CASSYWEGAEAFF; CDR3 DNA: TGTGCCAGCAGTTACTGGGAGGGGGCTGAAGCTTTCTTT
J gene: TRBJ1-5; D gene: NA; V gene: TRBV6-4; clone size: NA; CDR3 protein: CASGQNQPQHF; CDR3 DNA: TGTGCCAGTGGACAGAATCAGCCCCAGCATTTT
J gene: TRBJ2-7; D gene: TRBD1; V gene: TRBV12-3/TRBV12-4; clone size: NA; CDR3 protein: CASSPGQGFEQYF; CDR3 DNA: TGTGCCAGCAGCCCGGGACAGGGTTTCGAGCAGTACTTC
J gene: TRBJ1-1; D gene: NA; V gene: TRBV28; clone size: NA; CDR3 protein: CASSFWGSGDTEAFF; CDR3 DNA: TGTGCCAGCAGTTTTTGGGGGAGCGGGGACACTGAAGCTTTCTTT
J gene: TRBJ1-4; D gene: TRBD1; V gene: TRBV7-9; clone size: few; CDR3 protein: CASSPDRGSNEKLFF; CDR3 DNA: TGTGCCAGCAGCCCGGACAGGGGCAGTAATGAAAAACTGTTTTTT
J gene: TRBJ2-2; D gene: NA; V gene: TRBV10-1; clone size: NA; CDR3 protein: CASSSLDRRDTGELFF; CDR3 DNA: TGCGCCAGCAGTAGTCTGGACAGACGAGACACCGGGGAGCTGTTTTTT
J gene: TRBJ1-1; D gene: NA; V gene: TRBV5-6; clone size: NA; CDR3 protein: CASSPSYVNTEAFF; CDR3 DNA: TGTGCCAGCAGCCCGTCGTACGTGAACACTGAAGCTTTCTTT
J gene: TRBJ2-7; D gene: NA; V gene: TRBV21-1; clone size: NA; CDR3 protein: CASSTLKRARLYEQYF; CDR3 DNA: TGTGCCAGCAGCACCCTAAAGCGGGCAAGACTCTACGAGCAGTACTTC
J gene: TRBJ1-1; D gene: NA; V gene: TRBV5-1; clone size: NA; CDR3 protein: CASSFTRGTEAFF; CDR3 DNA: TGCGCCAGCAGCTTTACCCGGGGGACTGAAGCTTTCTTT
J gene: TRBJ1-1; D gene: NA; V gene: TRBV2; clone size: once; CDR3 protein: CASSAHPDLRAAEAFF; CDR3 DNA: TGTGCCAGCAGTGCCCACCCGGACCTCCGGGCCGCTGAAGCTTTCTTT
J gene: TRBJ2-1; D gene: NA; V gene: TRBV6-4; clone size: NA; CDR3 protein: CASSDSTDRNEQFF; CDR3 DNA: TGTGCCAGCAGTGACTCCACAGATCGCAATGAGCAGTTCTTC
J gene: TRBJ2-3; D gene: TRBD1; V gene: TRBV6-2/TRBV6-3; clone size: NA; CDR3 protein: CASSYEQGARMKQYF; CDR3 DNA: TGTGCCAGCAGTTACGAACAGGGGGCCAGAATGAAGCAGTATTTT
J gene: TRBJ2-1; D gene: TRBD1; V gene: TRBV5-4; clone size: NA; CDR3 protein: CASSRGQGPYNEQFF; CDR3 DNA: TGTGCCAGCAGCCGCGGACAGGGACCCTACAATGAGCAGTTCTTC
J gene: TRBJ1-4; D gene: NA; V gene: TRBV28; clone size: NA; CDR3 protein: CASSPVRNTATNEKLFF; CDR3 DNA: TGTGCCAGCAGTCCGGTCCGTAACACTGCAACTAATGAAAAACTGTTTTTT
J gene: TRBJ1-6; D gene: TRBD1; V gene: TRBV24-1; clone size: NA; CDR3 protein: CATSDIGTGHNSPLHF; CDR3 DNA: TGTGCCACCAGTGATATCGGGACAGGGCATAATTCACCCCTCCACTTT
J gene: TRBJ1-1; D gene: TRBD1; V gene: TRBV5-1; clone size: NA; CDR3 protein: CASSPGGGSTEAFF; CDR3 DNA: TGCGCCAGCAGCCCAGGGGGGGGGAGCACTGAAGCTTTCTTT
J gene: TRBJ2-1; D gene: TRBD2; V gene: TRBV7-6; clone size: NA; CDR3 protein: CASSLEERGAGNEQFF; CDR3 DNA: TGTGCCAGCAGCTTAGAGGAGCGGGGGGCCGGGAATGAGCAGTTCTTC
J gene: TRBJ1-1; D gene: NA; V gene: TRBV19; clone size: NA; CDR3 protein: CASSIEAGGKMNTEAFF; CDR3 DNA: TGTGCCAGTAGTATAGAGGCTGGGGGTAAGATGAACACTGAAGCTTTCTTT
J gene: TRBJ1-6; D gene: NA; V gene: TRBV18; clone size: once; CDR3 protein: CASSPADSSYNSPLHF; CDR3 DNA: TGTGCCAGCTCACCAGCGGACAGCTCCTATAATTCACCCCTCCACTTT
J gene: TRBJ2-1; D gene: NA; V gene: TRBV5-1; clone size: few; CDR3 protein: CASSEGGQGYNEQFF; CDR3 DNA: TGCGCCAGCAGTGAAGGGGGGCAGGGTTACAATGAGCAGTTCTTC
J gene: TRBJ2-5; D gene: NA; V gene: TRBV7-9; clone size: NA; CDR3 protein: CASSLQGNGLETQYF; CDR3 DNA: TGTGCCAGCAGCTTACAGGGGAACGGCCTTGAGACCCAGTACTTC
J gene: TRBJ1-2; D gene: NA; V gene: TRBV10-3; clone size: NA; CDR3 protein: CAISEDLRANYGYTF; CDR3 DNA: TGTGCCATCAGTGAGGACCTCCGGGCTAACTATGGCTACACCTTC
J gene: TRBJ1-1; D gene: NA; V gene: TRBV29-1; clone size: NA; CDR3 protein: CSVTGTVNTEAFF; CDR3 DNA: TGCAGCGTAACCGGGACGGTGAACACTGAAGCTTTCTTT
J gene: TRBJ2-7; D gene: TRBD1; V gene: TRBV5-6; clone size: NA; CDR3 protein: CASSLTGTGNIGYF; CDR3 DNA: TGTGCCAGCAGCTTAACCGGGACAGGGAATATCGGGTACTTC
J gene: TRBJ2-3; D gene: NA; V gene: TRBV28; clone size: NA; CDR3 protein: CASSFLTGGTDTQYF; CDR3 DNA: TGTGCCAGCAGTTTCTTGACAGGAGGCACAGATACGCAGTATTTT
J gene: TRBJ1-2; D gene: NA; V gene: TRBV12-3/TRBV12-4; clone size: NA; CDR3 protein: CASSLGRGYTF; CDR3 DNA: TGTGCCAGCAGTTTAGGGAGGGGCTACACCTTC
J gene: TRBJ1-1; D gene: NA; V gene: TRBV2; clone size: NA; CDR3 protein: CAGWRGLYTEAFF; CDR3 DNA: TGTGCCGGTTGGAGAGGGCTCTACACTGAAGCTTTCTTT
J gene: TRBJ1-1; D gene: NA; V gene: TRBV28; clone size: NA; CDR3 protein: CASSETAKLEAFF; CDR3 DNA: TGTGCCAGCAGTGAAACAGCGAAACTTGAAGCTTTCTTT
J gene: TRBJ1-1; D gene: NA; V gene: TRBV7-2; clone size: NA; CDR3 protein: CASSLAARLTNTEAFF; CDR3 DNA: TGTGCCAGCAGCTTAGCGGCCAGGCTCACCAACACTGAAGCTTTCTTT
J gene: TRBJ2-1; D gene: NA; V gene: TRBV11-2; clone size: NA; CDR3 protein: CASSWDTYNEQFF; CDR3 DNA: TGTGCCAGCAGCTGGGACACCTACAATGAGCAGTTCTTC
J gene: TRBJ1-1; D gene: NA; V gene: TRBV3-1/TRBV3-2; clone size: NA; CDR3 protein: CASSQGTGGLAEAFF; CDR3 DNA: TGTGCCAGCAGCCAGGGCACAGGTGGGTTGGCTGAAGCTTTCTTT
J gene: TRBJ2-7; D gene: NA; V gene: TRBV27; clone size: NA; CDR3 protein: CATPPTDFTYSYEQYF; CDR3 DNA: TGTGCCACACCACCGACCGACTTCACGTACTCCTACGAGCAGTACTTC
J gene: TRBJ2-1; D gene: NA; V gene: TRBV11-3; clone size: once; CDR3 protein: CASSFSSSYNEQFF; CDR3 DNA: TGTGCCAGCAGCTTTTCCAGCTCCTACAATGAGCAGTTCTTC
J gene: TRBJ1-3; D gene: NA; V gene: TRBV20-1; clone size: NA; CDR3 protein: CSASQGFKGNTIYF; CDR3 DNA: TGCAGTGCTAGTCAGGGTTTTAAAGGAAACACCATATATTTT
J gene: TRBJ2-1; D gene: TRBD2; V gene: TRBV10-3; clone size: NA; CDR3 protein: CAIRELAGKSSYNEQFF; CDR3 DNA: TGTGCCATCAGGGAACTAGCGGGGAAAAGCTCCTACAATGAGCAGTTCTTC
J gene: TRBJ1-2; D gene: TRBD1; V gene: TRBV7-2; clone size: NA; CDR3 protein: CASSLGDRVGYGYTF; CDR3 DNA: TGTGCCAGCAGCTTAGGGGACAGGGTGGGCTATGGCTACACCTTC
J gene: TRBJ1-1; D gene: NA; V gene: TRBV28; clone size: NA; CDR3 protein: CASSPTSNTEAFF; CDR3 DNA: TGTGCCAGCAGTCCTACTTCGAACACTGAAGCTTTCTTT
J gene: TRBJ1-6; D gene: NA; V gene: TRBV9; clone size: few; CDR3 protein: CASSVAYGVSPLHF; CDR3 DNA: TGTGCCAGCAGCGTAGCTTACGGGGTTTCACCCCTCCACTTT
J gene: TRBJ1-1; D gene: NA; V gene: TRBV6-5; clone size: NA; CDR3 protein: CASSYSAVNTEAFF; CDR3 DNA: TGTGCCAGCAGTTACTCGGCGGTGAACACTGAAGCTTTCTTT
J gene: TRBJ1-1; D gene: NA; V gene: TRBV29-1; clone size: NA; CDR3 protein: CSVVTLNTEAFF; CDR3 DNA: TGCAGCGTCGTCACGTTGAACACTGAAGCTTTCTTT
J gene: TRBJ1-4; D gene: NA; V gene: TRBV30; clone size: NA; CDR3 protein: CAWSGQFIGKLFF; CDR3 DNA: TGTGCCTGGAGTGGGCAGTTTATAGGGAAACTGTTTTTT
J gene: TRBJ1-1; D gene: NA; V gene: TRBV6-5; clone size: NA; CDR3 protein: CASSYSAEGSEAFF; CDR3 DNA: TGTGCCAGCAGTTACTCGGCGGAAGGATCTGAAGCTTTCTTT
J gene: TRBJ1-6; D gene: NA; V gene: TRBV3-1/TRBV3-2; clone size: NA; CDR3 protein: CASSQVEGNSPLHF; CDR3 DNA: TGTGCCAGCAGCCAAGTAGAAGGGAATTCACCCCTCCACTTT
J gene: TRBJ2-2; D gene: TRBD2; V gene: TRBV7-8; clone size: NA; CDR3 protein: CASSPGLAGAGELFF; CDR3 DNA: TGTGCCAGCAGCCCGGGACTAGCGGGAGCCGGGGAGCTGTTTTTT
J gene: TRBJ2-3; D gene: TRBD1; V gene: TRBV7-9; clone size: NA; CDR3 protein: CASSLDGTGTDTQYF; CDR3 DNA: TGTGCCAGCAGCTTAGATGGGACAGGGACAGATACGCAGTATTTT
J gene: TRBJ1-1; D gene: NA; V gene: TRBV6-5; clone size: NA; CDR3 protein: CASSRRADTEAFF; CDR3 DNA: TGTGCCAGCAGTAGGAGGGCGGACACTGAAGCTTTCTTT
J gene: TRBJ1-5; D gene: NA; V gene: TRBV24-1; clone size: NA; CDR3 protein: CATGGHLGQPQHF; CDR3 DNA: TGTGCCACCGGGGGACACTTGGGCCAGCCCCAGCATTTT
J gene: TRBJ2-1; D gene: NA; V gene: TRBV7-2; clone size: NA; CDR3 protein: CASSLGTPPHEQFF; CDR3 DNA: TGTGCCAGCAGCTTAGGGACTCCCCCCCATGAGCAGTTCTTC